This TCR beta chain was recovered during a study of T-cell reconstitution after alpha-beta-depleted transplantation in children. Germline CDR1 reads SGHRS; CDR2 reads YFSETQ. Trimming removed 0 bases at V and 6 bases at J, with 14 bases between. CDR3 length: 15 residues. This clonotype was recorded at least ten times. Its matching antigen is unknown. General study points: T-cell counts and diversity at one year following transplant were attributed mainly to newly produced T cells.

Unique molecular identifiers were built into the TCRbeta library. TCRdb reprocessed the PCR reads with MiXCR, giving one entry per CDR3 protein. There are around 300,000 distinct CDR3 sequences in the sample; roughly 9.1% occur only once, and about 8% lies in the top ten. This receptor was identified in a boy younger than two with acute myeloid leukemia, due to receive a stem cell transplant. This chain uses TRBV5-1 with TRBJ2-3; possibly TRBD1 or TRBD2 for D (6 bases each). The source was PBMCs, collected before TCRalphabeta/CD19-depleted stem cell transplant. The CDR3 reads CASSLDPGAPDTQYF. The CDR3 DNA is TGCGCCAGCAGCTTGGATCCGGGGGCACCGGATACGCAGTATTTT.